The source of this TCR beta chain is a study of blood T cell repertoires in COVID-19. Study context: The samples span acute and convalescent COVID-19 from the United States, Italy and Spain. PBMCs, B-cell-depleted T cells, or T cells were the source of the cDNA or gDNA that made up the material.

In the study's own analysis: Cell counts per sample came from amplifying reference gene primers. The data were produced by immunoSEQ multiplex PCR, yet TCRdb's version contains in-frame clones alone and is incomplete. V and J calls and clone size are those listed in that table; D and trimming were worked out from the DNA. The sample contains some 88,000 clones, around 88% of which appear only once. The J segment lost 7 bases and the V segment lost 11 bases, leaving 15 bases of the junction unmatched. Germline V gives CDR1 MNHEY, CDR2 SVGAGI. The CDR3 is made up of 15 amino acids. Sequenced material: peripheral blood. The receptor's source is a man in his 60s with acute or convalescent COVID-19. V is TRBV6-5 and J is TRBJ2-1; 9 nucleotides line up with TRBD2. The CDR3 sequence: CAGTLGLAVTNEQFF. The DNA for the CDR3 is TGTGCCGGAACCCTGGGACTAGCCGTGACGAATGAGCAGTTCTTC.